This T cell receptor (beta chain) was sequenced for a study of ipilimumab plus nivolumab after autologous stem cell transplantation. Study details: Typical patient got a handful of ipilimumab doses and about eight nivolumab doses (median). The myeloma group: high-risk transplant-naive, or relapse within 3 years after first autologous transplant.

Clones were read by immunoSEQ multiplex PCR, and TCRdb kept only the in-frame ones, dropping some. The data hold about 40,000 clones, with more than 85% observed a single time. Patients got ipilimumab 1 mg/kg beginning 14 to 28 days post-transplant. Patients received nivolumab 3 mg/kg at weeks 1, 4, 7, 10, then fortnightly to week 26. This CDR3 comprises 18 residues. Germline CDR1 reads LNHDA; CDR2 reads SQIVND (reference sequence). The V gene lost 3 bases and the J gene lost 2 bases, with 19 bases spanning the gap. The clonotype was recovered from a male donor with multiple myeloma. This specimen was PBMCs, taken in a trial of ipilimumab plus nivolumab as post-transplant consolidation. V usage is TRBV19 and J usage is TRBJ2-2, with D tentatively TRBD2 (6 bases). The CDR3 DNA reads as TGTGCCAGTAGTATCGCGGGGTTTTACGTGGGAAACACCGGGGAGCTGTTTTTT. Its protein is CASSIAGFYVGNTGELFF.